This TCR beta chain is from a study of blood T cell repertoires in COVID-19. Background on the study: In each case, the material was cDNA or gDNA derived from T cells, B-cell-depleted T cells, or PBMCs.

The CDR3 is made up of 15 amino acids. The germline V gene encodes CDR1 SGHNT and CDR2 YYREEE (reference sequence). Deletions cut 0 bases from V and 0 bases from J, with 8 bases between. Profiling relied on immunoSEQ multiplex PCR, and the TCRdb table lists in-frame clones only, not all of them. In the table there are about 180,000 clones, roughly 80% of which are singletons. Material: PBMCs or T cells enriched from blood (not recorded which). The gene calls are TRBV5-4 and TRBJ2-3, with D possibly being TRBD1 (6 bases). The TCR sequence derives from a woman aged 40 to 55 with acute COVID-19. CDR3 residues: CASSLGRGSTDTQYF. The CDR3 nucleotides read TGTGCCAGCAGCTTGGGCAGGGGTAGCACAGATACGCAGTATTTT.